This record looks at one T cell receptor (beta chain) sequence and its context. Its specificity is unknown. V shed 1 base and J 1 base; nucleotides not matched to a gene: 4. The CDR3 length is 15 residues. In germline, CDR1 is MNHEY, CDR2 SVGAGI. Osteosarcoma specimens were post-treatment primary, local recurrence and metastasis tumors from poor-prognosis patients. The record originates from a study of the immune and genomic landscape of osteosarcoma. Across the whole study: Pediatric and adult high-grade osteosarcoma patients, median diagnosis age approximately 26. Localized disease at presentation in around 74%; roughly 60% were male. General study findings and limits: Productive clonality stayed low overall, though C3 exceeded C1.

Some clones are missing from TCRdb's copy, which holds only in-frame ones; the method was immunoSEQ multiplex PCR. The top ten hold 15% of the sample, which has several thousand clones, roughly two thirds seen once. The TCR originated in a human donor with osteosarcoma. V usage is TRBV6-5 and J usage is TRBJ2-7; 7 positions match TRBD2. The sample consisted of osteosarcoma tumor tissue from the lung. The CDR3 loop reads CASSYWASGSYEQYF. DNA of the CDR3: TGTGCCAGCAGTTACTGGGCTAGCGGATCCTACGAGCAGTACTTC.